The clone carrying this T cell receptor beta chain was observed a handful of times. This specimen belongs to a study of patients and donors after allogeneic stem cell transplantation. TCRdb recomputed calls from the RT-PCR reads with MiXCR, one row per CDR3 protein. This table holds roughly 960,000 distinct CDR3 sequences, approximately 18% found once. Sequencing was performed on blood, either unsorted or a sorted T cell fraction (not recorded which). The sequence came from a human donor who was either an allogeneic HSCT recipient or a stem cell or donor lymphocyte infusion donor (not recorded which). It is not recorded whose cells these are; they may come from a transplant donor.

For the CDR3, the DNA is TGTGCTAGTGGCCCAACGGTAGGGGTTAACTATGGCTACACCTTC. This gives the protein CASGPTVGVNYGYTF. The J gene is TRBJ1-2, the V gene TRBV12-5, with a weak D call TRBD1 (5 bases). This CDR3 is built from 15 residues. Germline CDR1 and CDR2: LGHNT and FRNRAP. Trimming took 6 bases from V and 1 from J, leaving 15 bases between them.